A single sample gave rise to the 25 T cell receptor beta chains below, sequenced in a study of shared clonotypes between healthy human individuals. Assay: immunoSEQ multiplex PCR; the TCRdb copy retains only in-frame clones and omits some. Of around 370,000 clones in the sample, 90% to 98% were seen once. The sample consisted of memory CD8+ T cells sorted from blood. Described subset: CD45RO+ cells pooled with CCR7-negative TemRA cells. These receptors all come from a man younger than 40 in good health.

The genes are TRBV15 and TRBJ2-2, with TRBD1 matching 8 bases. V gave up 6 bases and J gave up 6 bases; unmatched junction bases: 6. Germline V CDR1 and CDR2: LNHNV, YYDKDF (reference sequence). This CDR3 contains 14 residues. The DNA for the CDR3 is TGTGCCACCAGTACCGACAGGGGAGCCGGGGAGCTGTTTTTT. It translates to CATSTDRGAGELFF.

The chain combines TRBV21-1 with TRBJ2-7; the DNA was not compared with TRBD2, the D call given in the table. TRBV21-1 is given as a pseudogene. CDR3 length: 16 amino acids. CDR3: CASSKNTGGRAYEQYF. The CDR3 bases are TGTGCCAGCAGCAAAAATACCGGCGGGAGAGCCTACGAGCAGTACTTC.

This chain links TRBV6-5 with TRBJ2-4; 7 nucleotides agree with TRBD1. The V gene's germline CDR1 is MNHEY and CDR2 SVGAGI. This CDR3 region has 14 residues. V trimming: 5 bases; J trimming: 5 bases; junction bases outside the gene matches: 6. This chain's CDR3 is CASSRDQGENIQYF. CDR3 in DNA: TGTGCCAGCAGTCGAGATCAGGGGGAAAACATTCAGTACTTC.

The chain joins TRBV27 to TRBJ1-5; 7 bases match TRBD1. Per the germline V gene, CDR1 is MNHEY and CDR2 is SMNVEV (reference sequence). V shed 3 bases and J 2 bases; nucleotides not matched to a gene: 1. The length of the CDR3 is 14 residues. CDR3 sequence reads: CASSLGTGNQPQHF. The CDR3 nucleotides read TGTGCCAGCAGTTTGGGGACAGGCAATCAGCCCCAGCATTTT.

The V gene is TRBV5-1, the J gene TRBJ1-2, with TRBD1 identical over 9 bases. With V trimmed by 4 bases and J by 6 bases, 1 base remained unmatched. CDR3 size: 12 residues. The germline V gene encodes CDR1 SGHRS and CDR2 YFSETQ. CDR3 sequence (DNA): TGCGCCAGCAGCGGGGACAGGGATGGCTACACCTTC. Amino acids: CASSGDRDGYTF.

CDR3 in amino acids: CAWSVASGKMDGTDTQYF. The CDR3 DNA follows: TGTGCCTGGAGTGTGGCTAGCGGGAAGATGGATGGCACAGATACGCAGTATTTT. The chain recombines TRBV30 with TRBJ2-3; 9 bases match TRBD2. The CDR3 extends over 18 amino acids. V was clipped by 0 bases and J by 1 base; unmatched bases: 11. From germline, CDR1 is GTSNPN and CDR2 SVGIG (reference sequence).

This chain uses TRBV10-3 with TRBJ2-7; D may be TRBD1 (6 bases). Germline values: CDR1 ENHRY, CDR2 SYGVKD. The length of the CDR3 is 13 residues. The V and J ends lost 4 bases and 5 bases respectively, with 12 bases between them. The CDR3 DNA is TGTGCCATCAGTGGGGGACAACCGGACGAGCAGTACTTC. It translates to CAISGGQPDEQYF.

This chain uses TRBV28 with TRBJ1-5; weak D call: TRBD1 (5 bases). Trimming removed 1 base from V and 7 bases from J, with 8 bases in between. This CDR3 has 13 residues. Germline CDR1 is MDHEN and CDR2 is SYDVKM. The CDR3 coding sequence is TGTGCCAGCAGTTTATTCGGGGGACAGCCCCAGCATTTT. Translation: CASSLFGGQPQHF.

On this clone itself: An end of the junction does not agree with germline; a read error may underlie this. The rearrangement joins TRBV4-1 to TRBJ2-3, with TRBD2 identical over 12 bases. Germline loops: CDR1 MGHRA, CDR2 YSYEKL. This CDR3 has 14 amino acids. The CDR3 region is CASSQDETSGSGDF. The DNA for the CDR3 is TGCGCCAGCAGCCAAGATGAGACTAGCGGGAGCGGAGATTTT.

The chain employs TRBV7-9 and TRBJ2-1; TRBD1 matches at 7 bases. The trim removed 5 bases at V and 0 bases at J, leaving 4 bases unmatched. Germline-derived CDR1 and CDR2 are SEHNR and FQNEAQ (reference sequence). The CDR3 is 15 amino acids. The CDR3 coding sequence is TGTGCCAGCAGCCCCTGGGACAGCTCCTACAATGAGCAGTTCTTC. Residues: CASSPWDSSYNEQFF.

In its sample, this clone was seen once. The chain joins TRBV29-1 to TRBJ2-1; no clear D. The CDR3 runs 15 residues. V dropped 5 bases and J dropped 0 bases, with 14 bases sitting between them. Germline V CDR1 and CDR2: SQVTM, ANQGSEA. CDR3 DNA sequence: TGCAGCGTTAGATCGACCGAATCCTCCTACAATGAGCAGTTCTTC. It translates to CSVRSTESSYNEQFF.

With respect to this clone: In this CDR3 the conserved last residue, phenylalanine or tryptophan, is missing, so a read error is likely. The chain combines TRBV10-1 with TRBJ1-2; D not certain. Germline V gene lookup returns CDR1 WNHNN and CDR2 SYGVQD (reference sequence). The CDR3 covers 13 residues. CDR3 nucleotides: TGCTCCAGCAGTGAAAGCGGATCCTATGGCTACACCCTC. As protein: CSSSESGSYGYTL.

The chain employs TRBV28 and TRBJ1-4; D is uncertain. The CDR3 consists of 14 residues. CDR1 is MDHEN, CDR2 SYDVKM, per germline. V was cut by 5 bases and J by 9 bases, with 16 bases left in between. The CDR3 DNA reads as TGTGCCAGCAGTCCCCAGATGAGAGTGAAAAAACTGTTTTTT. Encoded protein: CASSPQMRVKKLFF. Complete variable domain (other parts from reference TRBV28 and TRBJ1-4): DVKVTQSSRYLVKRTGEKVFLECVQDMDHENMFWYRQDPGLGLRLIYFSYDVKMKEKGDIPEGYSVSREKKERFSLILESASTNQTSMYLCASSPQMRVKKLFFGSGTQLSVL.

The chain joins TRBV5-1 to TRBJ2-1; tentative D call: TRBD1 (6 bases). The CDR3 length is 14 residues. Trimming took 4 bases from V and 6 from J, leaving 14 bases between them. Germline V lookup: CDR1 SGHRS, CDR2 YFSETQ. Here the CDR3 reads CASSIIQGSNEQFF. In DNA, the CDR3 is TGCGCCAGCAGCATAATACAGGGTTCCAATGAGCAGTTCTTC.

This chain uses TRBV20-1 with TRBJ2-1, with D tentatively TRBD2 (6 bases). Germline V gene lookup returns CDR1 DFQATT and CDR2 SNEGSKA (reference sequence). This CDR3 is built from 10 residues. CDR3 residues: CRLAGNEQFF. For the CDR3, the DNA is TGCAGACTAGCTGGCAATGAGCAGTTCTTC.

This sequence joins TRBV19 and TRBJ2-2, with D perhaps TRBD2 (6 bases). Germline V gene sequence: CDR1 LNHDA, CDR2 SQIVND (reference sequence). There are 16 residues in the CDR3. Trimming stripped 7 bases from V and 4 bases from J, with 19 bases between. Here the CDR3 reads CASTPLGGAATGELFF. CDR3 in DNA: TGTGCCAGTACCCCCTTGGGGGGAGCAGCCACCGGGGAGCTGTTTTTT.

The chain carries TRBV2 and TRBJ2-1; 7 bases match TRBD2. This CDR3 spans 16 amino acids. The trim removed 6 bases at V and 2 bases at J, leaving 10 bases unmatched. Germline V gene lookup returns CDR1 SNHLY and CDR2 FYNNEI. CDR3 region: CASRMGGWSTYNEQFF. The CDR3 bases are TGTGCCAGCAGGATGGGGGGGTGGTCAACCTACAATGAGCAGTTCTTC.

The chain employs TRBV7-2 and TRBJ2-7; 8 bases map to TRBD2. Germline V lookup: CDR1 SGHTA, CDR2 FQGNSA. V gave up 6 bases and J gave up 2 bases; unmatched junction bases: 3. The CDR3 has 13 residues. The DNA for the CDR3 is TGTGCCAGCAGAGCGGGGGCTACCTACGAGCAGTACTTC. Translation gives CASRAGATYEQYF. The entire variable domain, with the rest obtained from reference TRBV7-2 and TRBJ2-7, is as follows: GAGVSQSPSNKVTEKGKDVELRCDPISGHTALYWYRQSLGQGLEFLIYFQGNSAPDKSGLPSDRFSAERTGGSVSTLTIQRTQQEDSAVYLCASRAGATYEQYFGPGTRLTVT.

The CDR3 loop is CAWSVTRNQPQHF. For the CDR3, the DNA is TGTGCCTGGAGTGTAACGAGGAATCAGCCCCAGCATTTT. The chain carries TRBV30 and TRBJ1-5, with D uncertain. V lost 0 bases, J lost 4 bases, and 7 bases lay in between. CDR1 and CDR2 (germline): GTSNPN, SVGIG (reference sequence). The CDR3 runs to 13 residues.

This chain connects TRBV19 to TRBJ1-3; D ambiguous. The CDR3 loop spans 14 amino acids. Germline values: CDR1 LNHDA, CDR2 SQIVND (reference sequence). Between the trimmed V and J ends, which lost 7 bases and 0 bases, there was a span of 10 bases. The CDR3 DNA follows: TGTGCCAGTACCACGATGAGCTCTGGAAACACCATATATTTT. It is translated as CASTTMSSGNTIYF.

In its sample, this clone was seen once. This chain connects TRBV4-2 to TRBJ2-7; 11 bases fit TRBD2. Trimming removed 2 bases from V and 3 bases from J; junction bases left unmatched: 9. Germline V gives CDR1 LGHNA, CDR2 YNFKEQ. The CDR3 covers 17 residues. CDR3 loop: CASSQHQTSGTGYEQYF. CDR3 sequence (DNA): TGTGCCAGCAGCCAACATCAGACTAGCGGGACAGGCTACGAGCAGTACTTC.

The V gene is TRBV28, the J gene TRBJ1-4; no reliable D call. The CDR3 sequence is 14 residues long. V was pared by 5 bases and J by 5 bases, with 12 bases between. From germline, CDR1 is MDHEN and CDR2 SYDVKM. CDR3 protein: CASSIPIRNEKLFF. The CDR3 nucleotides read TGTGCCAGCAGTATCCCGATAAGAAATGAAAAACTGTTTTTT.

This clone appeared a single time. The chain joins TRBV6-1 to TRBJ2-5; D gene ambiguous. V was pared by 3 bases and J by 4 bases, with 9 bases between. The CDR3 is made up of 13 amino acids. CDR1 is MNHNS, CDR2 SASEGT, per germline. CDR3: CASSDLDVETQYF. The DNA of the CDR3 is TGTGCCAGCAGTGATCTGGATGTAGAGACCCAGTACTTC.

The gene calls are TRBV19 and TRBJ2-7, with 7 bases fitting TRBD2. Germline V gene data show CDR1 as LNHDA and CDR2 as SQIVND (reference sequence). This CDR3 contains 13 residues. The trim removed 3 bases at V and 3 bases at J, leaving 2 bases unmatched. As DNA, the CDR3 is TGTGCCAGTAGTATTGGACTAGACTACGAGCAGTACTTC. Translation gives CASSIGLDYEQYF.

Here the CDR3 reads CSVVVWGGAGTEAFF. The CDR3 DNA reads as TGCAGCGTTGTTGTCTGGGGGGGGGCTGGTACTGAAGCTTTCTTT. The V call is TRBV29-1, the J call TRBJ1-1; D possibly corresponds to TRBD1 (6 bases). Germline lookup yields CDR1 SQVTM and CDR2 ANQGSEA. V lost 4 bases to trimming and J lost 5 bases, with 20 bases between them. This CDR3 contains 15 residues.